The entry below gives a single T cell receptor (beta chain) sequence along with its context. The antigen is not known. The data belong to a study of identifying expanded T cells in peripheral blood. The CDR3 consists of 14 residues. The ends were cut back, 4 bases at V and 2 bases at J, with 12 bases in the middle. CDR1 is LNHNV, CDR2 YYDKDF, per germline (reference sequence). Points from the study as a whole: Across healthy donors, higher total template counts meant significantly greater roughly 2-week count variance. Differentially abundant clones: around 1.2 between replicates, about 17 at approximately two weeks, less than 25 at four.

Assay used: immunoSEQ multiplex PCR; TCRdb lists only in-frame clones, some missing. This sample has over 100,000 clones, with around 88% found just once. Sequenced sample: blood. The chain is built from TRBV15 and TRBJ2-7; D is ambiguous. This sequence originates from a person aged 18 to 69 in good health. The CDR3 DNA sequence: TGTGCCACCAGCAAAAAAGAGTTAGCCTACGAGCAGTACTTC. Residues: CATSKKELAYEQYF.